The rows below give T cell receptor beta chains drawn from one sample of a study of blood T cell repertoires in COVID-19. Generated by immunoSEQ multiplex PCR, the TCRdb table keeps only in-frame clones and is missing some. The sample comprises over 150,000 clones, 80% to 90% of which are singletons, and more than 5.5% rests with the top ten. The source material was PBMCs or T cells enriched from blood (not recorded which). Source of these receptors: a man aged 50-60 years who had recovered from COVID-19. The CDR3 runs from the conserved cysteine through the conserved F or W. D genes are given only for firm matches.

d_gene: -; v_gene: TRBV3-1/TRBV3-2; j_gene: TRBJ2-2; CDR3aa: CASSQVRTGELFF
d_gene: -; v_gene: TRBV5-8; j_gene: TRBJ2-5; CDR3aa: CASSLGRGIVGETQYF
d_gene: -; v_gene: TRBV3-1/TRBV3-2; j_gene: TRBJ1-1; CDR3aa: CASSPLDIGRGTMNTEAFF
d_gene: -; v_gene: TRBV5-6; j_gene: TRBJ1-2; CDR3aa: CASSLNKFGYTF
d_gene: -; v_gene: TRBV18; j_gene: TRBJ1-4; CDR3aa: CASSPERDEKLFF
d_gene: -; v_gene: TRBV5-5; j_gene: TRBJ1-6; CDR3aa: CASSFEPTAYSPLHF
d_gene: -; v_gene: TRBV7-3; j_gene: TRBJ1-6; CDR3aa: CASSSRPGLLHF
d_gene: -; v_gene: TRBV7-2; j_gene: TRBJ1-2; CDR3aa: CASSPTGGPVGYTF
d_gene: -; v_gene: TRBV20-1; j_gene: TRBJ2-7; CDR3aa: CSATRSHEQYF
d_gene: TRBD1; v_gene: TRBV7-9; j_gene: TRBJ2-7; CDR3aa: CASSLVTGGSYEQYF
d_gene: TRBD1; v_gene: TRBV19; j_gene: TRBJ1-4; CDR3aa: CATGRTGMLTNEKLFF
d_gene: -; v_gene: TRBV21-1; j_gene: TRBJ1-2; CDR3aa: CASSDRDRGNGYTF
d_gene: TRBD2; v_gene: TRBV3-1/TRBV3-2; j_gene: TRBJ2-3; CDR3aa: CASSPHDIAGVVDTQYF
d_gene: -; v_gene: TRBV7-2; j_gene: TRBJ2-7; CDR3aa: CASSSRGQSYEQYF
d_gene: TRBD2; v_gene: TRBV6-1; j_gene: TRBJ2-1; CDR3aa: CASSEAPGGAHNEQFF
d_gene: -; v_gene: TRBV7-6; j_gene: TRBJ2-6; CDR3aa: CASSPGPPTSSGANVLTF
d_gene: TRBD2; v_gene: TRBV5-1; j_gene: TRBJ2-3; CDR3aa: CASSFLAGQTSTDTQYF
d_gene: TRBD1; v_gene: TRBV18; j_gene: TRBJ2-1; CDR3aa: CASSPQGARDEQFF
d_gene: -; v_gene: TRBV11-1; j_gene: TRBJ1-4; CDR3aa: CASSFGVREKLFF
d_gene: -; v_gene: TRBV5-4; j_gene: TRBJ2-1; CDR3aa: CASSSGPGGQNNEQFF
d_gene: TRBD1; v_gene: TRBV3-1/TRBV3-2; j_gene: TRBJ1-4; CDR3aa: CASSLTGDGNEKLFF
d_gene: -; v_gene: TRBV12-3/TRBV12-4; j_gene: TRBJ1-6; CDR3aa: CASSLRGISPLHF
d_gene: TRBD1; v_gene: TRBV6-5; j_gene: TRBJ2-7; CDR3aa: CASSYTGTGAYEQYF
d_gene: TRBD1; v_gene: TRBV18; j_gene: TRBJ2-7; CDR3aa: CASSPSRDRPYEQYF
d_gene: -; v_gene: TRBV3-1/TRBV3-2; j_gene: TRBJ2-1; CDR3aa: CASSQDIEQFF
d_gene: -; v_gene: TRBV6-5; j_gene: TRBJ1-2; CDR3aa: CASRSGQRYGYTF
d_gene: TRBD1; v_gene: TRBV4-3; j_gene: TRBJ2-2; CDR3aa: CASSPSGTGSTGELFF
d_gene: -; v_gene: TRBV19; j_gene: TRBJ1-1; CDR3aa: CASSTGMNPEAFF
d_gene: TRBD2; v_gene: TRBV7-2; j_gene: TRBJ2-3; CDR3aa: CASRIGLASTDTQYF
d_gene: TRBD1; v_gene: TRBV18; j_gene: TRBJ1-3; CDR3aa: CASSPRSGQGSGNTIYF
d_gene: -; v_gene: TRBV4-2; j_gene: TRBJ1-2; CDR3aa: CASSQGGGYGYTF
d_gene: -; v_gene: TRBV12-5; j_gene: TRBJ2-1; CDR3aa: CASGHPLAPSSYNEQFF
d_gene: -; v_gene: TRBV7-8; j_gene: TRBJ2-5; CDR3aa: CASSLGIVQQETQYF
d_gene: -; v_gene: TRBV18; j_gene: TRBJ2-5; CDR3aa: CASSAGTTQETQYF
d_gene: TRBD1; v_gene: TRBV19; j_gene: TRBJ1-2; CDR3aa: CASSPNTGGVGGYTF
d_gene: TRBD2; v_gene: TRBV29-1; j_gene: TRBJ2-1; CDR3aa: CSVRGLALNEQFF
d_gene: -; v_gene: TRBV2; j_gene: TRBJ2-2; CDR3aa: CASRGSHPTGELFF
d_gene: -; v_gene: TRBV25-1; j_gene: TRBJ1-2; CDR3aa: CASSEGGNYGYTF
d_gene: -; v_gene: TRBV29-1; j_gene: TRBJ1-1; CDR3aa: CSVVPDSNTEAFF
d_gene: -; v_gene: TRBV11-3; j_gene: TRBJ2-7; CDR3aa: CASGTSYYEQYF
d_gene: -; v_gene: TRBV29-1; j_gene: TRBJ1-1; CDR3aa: CSGRYGAFF
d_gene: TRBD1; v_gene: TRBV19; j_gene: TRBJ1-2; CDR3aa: CASTGTGGYGYTF
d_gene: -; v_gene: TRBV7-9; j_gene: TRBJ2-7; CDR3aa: CASSPLANSYEQYF
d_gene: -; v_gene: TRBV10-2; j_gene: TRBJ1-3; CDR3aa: CASSEGRSVLF
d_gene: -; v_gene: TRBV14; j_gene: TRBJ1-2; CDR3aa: CASSQDLGMVGYTF